The source of this T cell receptor (beta chain) is a study of response to subunit inactivated influenza vaccine. In germline, CDR1 is LNHNV, CDR2 YYDKDF (reference sequence). V shed 3 bases, J shed 3 bases, and the junction held 24 bases outside the gene matches. There are 21 residues in the CDR3. MiXCR, applied by TCRdb to the RT-PCR reads, yields one record per CDR3 protein. The top ten hold approximately 11% of the sample, which has about 780,000 distinct CDR3 sequences, under 20% seen once. The receptor was isolated from a man aged 45 to 65 who received an inactivated influenza vaccine. The V call is TRBV15, the J call TRBJ2-5; TRBD1 aligns across 8 bases. The material sequenced was PBMCs from blood, taken less than 6 days after vaccination. CDR3 coding DNA: TGTGCCACCAGCAGGTTTGGGGGCCATTTCAGCAGGGGGCGCTCAGAAGAGACCCAGTACTTC. Translated: CATSRFGGHFSRGRSEETQYF.